These T cell receptor beta chains were read from a single sample in a study of CD8+ T cells in alopecia areata. Repertoires were generated with immunoSEQ multiplex PCR, while TCRdb's copy carries only in-frame clones and drops some. The sample records roughly 150,000 clones, about 54% being singletons. The sequenced material came from CD4+ T cells sorted from blood. Source of these receptors: a human donor in good health. Each CDR3 is given with its conserved first and last residue. The D gene is left open where the match is weak. Some rows have no size entry. The others give once, few or many, or a class for an expanded clone.

TRBD2	TRBV4-1	.	TRBJ2-7	TGCGCCAGCAGCCAAGACCCCGGGACTACTCGTTTGTACTTC	CASSQDPGTTRLYF
.	TRBV4-1	.	TRBJ2-1	TGCGCCAGCAGCCAAGGCCACCTCGGGCAGGGTGACTCCTACAATGAGCAGTTCTTC	CASSQGHLGQGDSYNEQFF
TRBD1	TRBV2	few	TRBJ2-5	TGTGCCAGCAGTCGACAGGGATTGGGGCAAGAGACCCAGTACTTC	CASSRQGLGQETQYF
.	TRBV5-1	.	TRBJ2-1	TGCGCCAGCCGCTGGAGCTCCTACAATGAGCAGTTCTTC	CASRWSSYNEQFF
.	TRBV20-1	few	TRBJ2-1	TGCAGTGCCCTTAACTACAATGAGCAGTTCTTC	CSALNYNEQFF
TRBD2	TRBV25-1	.	TRBJ2-3	TGTGCCAGCAGACGGGAGGTGGCAGATACGCAGTATTTT	CASRREVADTQYF
.	TRBV7-8	few	TRBJ2-3	TGTGCCAGCAGTCCTAGCTATGGGGCAGATACGCAGTATTTT	CASSPSYGADTQYF
.	TRBV11-2	few	TRBJ2-1	TGTGCCAGCAGCTTAGACCAGGGCTCCTACAATGAGCAGTTCTTC	CASSLDQGSYNEQFF
.	TRBV23-1	.	TRBJ1-5	TGCGCCAGCAGTCAATCCGAAAGGAGCGGGAGCAATCAGCCCCAGCATTTT	CASSQSERSGSNQPQHF
.	TRBV7-2	.	TRBJ2-7	TGTGCCAGCAGCAAAGGCCCCATCACCTACGAGCAGTACTTC	CASSKGPITYEQYF
TRBD2	TRBV29-1	.	TRBJ2-5	TGCAGCGCCCGCGGGGGGGATCGGGAGACCCAGTACTTC	CSARGGDRETQYF
TRBD1	TRBV10-3	few	TRBJ1-5	TGTGCCATCAGGGGACAGGGTACGGGCCAGCCCCAGCATTTT	CAIRGQGTGQPQHF
.	TRBV7-8	.	TRBJ2-1	TGTGCCAGCAGCTTAGCGCAGTCCTACAATGAGCAGTTCTTC	CASSLAQSYNEQFF
.	TRBV9	.	TRBJ2-5	TGTGCCAGCAGCGTAGTCGGAGAAGAGACCCAGTACTTC	CASSVVGEETQYF
TRBD1	TRBV27	.	TRBJ2-7	TGTGCCAGCAGTGGACCCGGGACAGGGGTACCCCACGAGCAGTACTTC	CASSGPGTGVPHEQYF
TRBD1	TRBV5-1	.	TRBJ2-7	TGCGCCAGCAGCCTCGAAGGACAGGGGGTGCGGGAGCAGTACTTC	CASSLEGQGVREQYF
.	TRBV18	few	TRBJ1-5	TGTGCCAGCTCACCACTACGGGTGGACAATCAGCCCCAGCATTTT	CASSPLRVDNQPQHF
.	TRBV7-9	.	TRBJ2-5	TGTGCCAGCAGCTCCCATACAGGGCTGGAGACCCAGTACTTC	CASSSHTGLETQYF
.	TRBV5-1	.	TRBJ2-7	TGCGCCAGCAGCTTCAAAACTTCGGAGGAGCAGTACTTC	CASSFKTSEEQYF
.	TRBV18	.	TRBJ1-1	TGTGCCAGCTCACCATGGGCAGAAATGAACACTGAAGCTTTCTTT	CASSPWAEMNTEAFF